The 28 T cell receptor beta chains reported below all come from one sample, sequenced in a study of control samples from healthy donors and cancer patients. TCRdb's table, derived via immunoSEQ multiplex PCR, lists solely in-frame clones and lacks some. The sample includes about 160,000 clones, about 94% of them seen just once. Material: PBMCs. These TCRs come from a man between 60 and 75 years old with colorectal cancer.

The rearrangement uses TRBV24-1 and TRBJ1-2; 11 bases agree with TRBD1. The trim removed 3 bases at V and 5 bases at J, leaving 4 bases unmatched. The CDR3 consists of 15 residues. CDR1 and CDR2 from the germline V gene are KGHDR and SFDVKD. The DNA for the CDR3 is TGTGCCACCAGTGATCCGGGGACAGGGGGGTATGGCTACACCTTC. Translation: CATSDPGTGGYGYTF.

This chain links TRBV9 with TRBJ2-7; 10 nucleotides agree with TRBD1. CDR1 is SGDLS and CDR2 is YYNGEE in the germline V gene. After removal of 4 bases from V and 2 bases from J, the junction contained 9 bases not matched to a gene. The CDR3 length is 16 residues. In DNA, the CDR3 is TGTGCCAGCAGCCCCACGGACAGGGGGTTTGCCTACGAGCAGTACTTC. As protein: CASSPTDRGFAYEQYF.

The CDR3 DNA is TGTGCCAGCAGACAGGCGGGGCGAGCTTTCTTT. Residues: CASRQAGRAFF. The chain employs TRBV7-2 and TRBJ1-1, with D possibly matching TRBD1 (5 bases). Germline CDR1 is SGHTA and CDR2 is FQGNSA. Trimming stripped 6 bases from V and 10 bases from J, with 12 bases between. CDR3 length: 11 residues.

The chain uses TRBV2 and TRBJ1-1, with no clear D. The V end lost 4 bases, the J end lost 4 bases, and 10 bases lay between the germline ends. The germline V gene has CDR1 SNHLY and CDR2 FYNNEI. CDR3 length: 13 residues. The CDR3 spells CASSVEASTEAFF. In DNA form, the CDR3 reads TGTGCCAGCAGTGTGGAGGCGAGCACTGAAGCTTTCTTT. The whole variable domain, filled in from reference TRBV2 and TRBJ1-1, reads EPEVTQTPSHQVTQMGQEVILRCVPISNHLYFYWYRQILGQKVEFLVSFYNNEISEKSEIFDDQFSVERPDGSNFTLKIRSTKLEDSAMYFCASSVEASTEAFFGQGTRLTVV.

In its sample, this clone was seen once. The chain couples TRBV27 to TRBJ2-5; possible D gene TRBD1, 5 bases. This CDR3 spans 13 amino acids. V was cut by 2 bases and J by 4 bases, with 8 bases left in between. Germline assignment: CDR1 MNHEY and CDR2 SMNVEV (reference sequence). Written as DNA, the CDR3 is TGTGCCAGCAGTTTACAGGGTAGAGAGACCCAGTACTTC. This sequence encodes CASSLQGRETQYF.

Turning to this clone: Other DNA sequences from this sample encode an identical CDR3 as well. The chain couples TRBV18 to TRBJ2-1; perhaps TRBD2 as D (7 bases). The germline V gene encodes CDR1 KGHSH and CDR2 LQKENI. V was clipped by 2 bases and J by 6 bases, with 14 bases between them. The length of the CDR3 is 15 residues. CDR3 in DNA: TGTGCCAGCTCACCAGGACTAGGGGGGGTCAATGAGCAGTTCTTC. It encodes CASSPGLGGVNEQFF.

The chain links TRBV30 to TRBJ2-7, with 10 bases lining up with TRBD1. Germline loops: CDR1 GTSNPN, CDR2 SVGIG (reference sequence). J gave up 5 bases and V 5 bases, and 6 bases lay outside the gene matches. There are 13 residues in the CDR3. CDR3 region: CAWGQGDDDEQYF. Written as DNA, the CDR3 is TGTGCCTGGGGACAGGGGGACGACGACGAGCAGTACTTC.

The genes are TRBV11-2 and TRBJ2-2; 12 positions agree with TRBD1. V shed 5 bases, J shed 5 bases, and the junction held 6 bases outside the gene matches. This CDR3 is 16 amino acids long. CDR1 and CDR2 (germline): SGHAT, FQNNGV. CDR3 nucleotides: TGTGCCAGCAGCAAACGGGGACAGGGGGCAACCGGGGAGCTGTTTTTT. Its translation is CASSKRGQGATGELFF.

The J gene is TRBJ1-5, the V gene TRBV7-9; possibly TRBD1 for D (6 bases). This CDR3 has 11 amino acids. The V gene's germline CDR1 is SEHNR and CDR2 FQNEAQ (reference sequence). Trimming removed 5 bases at V and 12 bases at J, with 11 bases between. CDR3 nucleotide sequence: TGTGCCAGCAGCGGGGGCATTTTCCAGCATTTT. Translating gives CASSGGIFQHF.

The V call is TRBV5-1, the J call TRBJ1-4, with a possible D match to TRBD1 (5 bases). CDR3 size: 15 residues. The V and J ends lost 4 bases and 3 bases respectively, with 13 bases between them. Germline CDR1 reads SGHRS; CDR2 reads YFSETQ. CDR3 in amino acids: CASSSSRGPNEKLFF. As DNA, the CDR3 is TGCGCCAGCAGCAGCTCGCGGGGCCCTAATGAAAAACTGTTTTTT.

This chain connects TRBV28 to TRBJ2-1; 7 nucleotides match TRBD1. Looked up from germline, CDR1 is MDHEN and CDR2 is SYDVKM. With V trimmed by 2 bases and J by 9 bases, 7 bases remained unmatched. This CDR3 comprises 14 residues. CDR3 amino acids: CASSLSRGIGEQFF. The CDR3 coding sequence is TGTGCCAGCAGTTTAAGCAGGGGGATCGGTGAGCAGTTCTTC. Variable domain in full (rest from reference TRBV28 and TRBJ2-1): DVKVTQSSRYLVKRTGEKVFLECVQDMDHENMFWYRQDPGLGLRLIYFSYDVKMKEKGDIPEGYSVSREKKERFSLILESASTNQTSMYLCASSLSRGIGEQFFGPGTRLTVL.

Details on this clone: The junction departs from germline at one end; a sequencing error may be responsible. V usage is TRBV10-1 and J usage is TRBJ1-4, with D uncertain. The CDR3 is made up of 12 amino acids. The germline gives CDR1 WNHNN, CDR2 SYGVQD (reference sequence). The CDR3 DNA sequence: TGCGCCAGCAGTGAGGACGAGGGAAAAACTGTTTTT. Encoded protein: CASSEDEGKTVF.

This clone was seen just once. V usage is TRBV5-5 and J usage is TRBJ2-5; TRBD2 matches at 7 bases. V shed 4 bases, J shed 4 bases, and the junction held 19 bases outside the gene matches. The CDR3 loop spans 18 amino acids. Germline lookup yields CDR1 SGHKS and CDR2 YYEKEE (reference sequence). CDR3 coding DNA: TGTGCCAGCAGCCCTTGGCCGGACGGGAGGACCGCCCGAGAGACCCAGTACTTC. Its protein is CASSPWPDGRTARETQYF. The entire variable domain, with the rest obtained from reference TRBV5-5 and TRBJ2-5, is as follows: DAGVTQSPTHLIKTRGQQVTLRCSPISGHKSVSWYQQVLGQGPQFIFQYYEKEERGRGNFPDRFSARQFPNYSSELNVNALLLGDSALYLCASSPWPDGRTARETQYFGPGTRLLVL.

The gene calls are TRBV18 and TRBJ1-3; no clear D. V dropped 3 bases and J dropped 0 bases, with 12 bases sitting between them. Germline CDR1 and CDR2: KGHSH and LQKENI. CDR3 length: 16 residues. The CDR3, as DNA: TGTGCCAGCTCACCTTCAATGGACGGCTCTGGAAACACCATATATTTT. Its translation is CASSPSMDGSGNTIYF.

The chain has TRBV6-2 or TRBV6-3 and TRBJ1-1; D is unclear. The CDR3 is 16 amino acids. CDR1 and CDR2 from the germline V gene are MNHEY and SVGEGT. Trimming left V 4 bases short and J 1 base short, with 16 bases between. The CDR3 sequence: CASSSRRREGNTEAFF. The CDR3 DNA sequence: TGTGCCAGCAGTTCCCGACGACGGGAGGGGAACACTGAAGCTTTCTTT.

The chain couples TRBV9 to TRBJ2-7, with 9 positions matching TRBD1. V lost 2 bases, J lost 4 bases, and 10 bases stayed unmatched. Germline CDR1 is SGDLS and CDR2 is YYNGEE. The CDR3 totals 16 residues. DNA for the CDR3: TGTGCCAGCAGCGTTGGGGGGACAGGGACTGAATACGAGCAGTACTTC. It translates to CASSVGGTGTEYEQYF. Together with reference TRBV9 and TRBJ2-7, the CDR3 gives the full variable domain: DSGVTQTPKHLITATGQRVTLRCSPRSGDLSVYWYQQSLDQGLQFLIQYYNGEERAKGNILERFSAQQFPDLHSELNLSSLELGDSALYFCASSVGGTGTEYEQYFGPGTRLTVT.

A single count supports this clone. The V call is TRBV29-1, the J call TRBJ1-2; 10 bases agree with TRBD1. The CDR3 extends over 13 amino acids. V gave up 7 bases and J gave up 8 bases; unmatched junction bases: 10. The germline V gene has CDR1 SQVTM and CDR2 ANQGSEA. Here the CDR3 reads CSARRDRGDGYTF. In DNA form, the CDR3 reads TGCAGCGCCCGGCGGGACAGGGGCGACGGCTACACCTTC.

The CDR3 coding sequence is TGTGCCAGTAGTGCAGGGACAGGGAGCTCCTACGAGCAGTACTTC. As protein: CASSAGTGSSYEQYF. The genes are TRBV19 and TRBJ2-7; 9 bases are shared with TRBD1. The J segment lost 0 bases and the V segment lost 5 bases, leaving 5 bases of the junction unmatched. The length of the CDR3 is 15 residues. Germline loops: CDR1 LNHDA, CDR2 SQIVND (reference sequence).

V usage is TRBV2 and J usage is TRBJ1-5, with D unresolved. Germline CDR1 and CDR2: SNHLY and FYNNEI. The CDR3 is 13 amino acids. Between the trimmed V and J ends, which lost 7 bases and 3 bases, there was a span of 10 bases. CDR3 region: CASTPGDNQPQHF. As DNA, the CDR3 is TGTGCCAGCACGCCTGGGGACAATCAGCCCCAGCATTTT.

The chain couples TRBV2 to TRBJ1-4; D is undetermined. Per germline, CDR1 SNHLY and CDR2 FYNNEI. V shed 3 bases and J shed 11 bases, with 10 bases lying between them. The CDR3 contains 12 residues. CDR3 DNA: TGTGCCAGCAGTGAGGCGGTGTCGAAACTGTTTTTT. Its translation is CASSEAVSKLFF.

The chain is built from TRBV5-1 and TRBJ2-7; D gene uncertain. The V end was cut by 0 bases, the J end by 6 bases, with 19 bases between. CDR3 size: 16 residues. CDR1 is SGHRS and CDR2 is YFSETQ in the germline V gene. CDR3 DNA: TGCGCCAGCAGCTTGGAGCCGGGCGCCCAAACCTTCGAGCAGTACTTC. Encoded protein: CASSLEPGAQTFEQYF.

This chain links TRBV9 with TRBJ1-6; D remains unclear. V shed 1 base and J shed 7 bases, with 6 bases lying between them. This CDR3 region has 13 residues. CDR1 and CDR2 from the germline V gene are SGDLS and YYNGEE. This CDR3 reads CASSVRENSPLHF. The CDR3 DNA is TGTGCCAGCAGCGTACGAGAGAATTCACCCCTCCACTTT.

The CDR3 sequence: CASSTQRVPGRQGYTF. DNA of the CDR3: TGTGCCAGCAGCACGCAGAGAGTCCCGGGGCGCCAAGGCTACACCTTC. This chain joins TRBV11-2 and TRBJ1-2, with D possibly being TRBD1 (5 bases). This CDR3 has 16 amino acids. The V gene's germline CDR1 is SGHAT and CDR2 FQNNGV. The ends were cut back, 5 bases at V and 8 bases at J, with 24 bases in the middle.

This clone was found once. V is TRBV5-4 and J is TRBJ1-6; TRBD1 matches at 8 bases. This CDR3 spans 16 amino acids. J was trimmed by 10 bases and V by 4 bases; bases with no gene match: 13. Germline-derived CDR1 and CDR2 are SGHNT and YYREEE (reference sequence). The CDR3 DNA reads as TGTGCCAGCAGCCCACGGCAGGGGGCGGGTGGATCACCCCTCCACTTT. Translating it yields CASSPRQGAGGSPLHF.

The chain couples TRBV27 to TRBJ1-5, with unresolved D. Between the trimmed V and J ends, which lost 2 bases and 2 bases, there was a span of 7 bases. The CDR3 totals 14 residues. The germline CDR1 and CDR2 sequences are MNHEY and SMNVEV (reference sequence). For the CDR3, the DNA is TGTGCCAGCAGTTTAGTGATCGGCAATCAGCCCCAGCATTTT. Its translation: CASSLVIGNQPQHF.

J is TRBJ2-5 and V is TRBV3-1 (or the pseudogene TRBV3-2), with TRBD2 as a possible D gene (6 bases). The CDR3 has 14 amino acids. CDR1 is LGHDT, CDR2 YNNKEL, per germline (reference sequence). V lost 2 bases and J lost 3, with 10 bases in between. This CDR3 reads CASSQQAGKETQYF. The CDR3 nucleotides read TGTGCCAGCAGCCAACAGGCGGGAAAAGAGACCCAGTACTTC.

CDR3 coding DNA: TGTGCCAGTAGGGGGGCCTGGTGGACGGAGAATGAAAAACTGTTTTTT. The encoded protein is CASRGAWWTENEKLFF. This rearrangement joins TRBV19 to TRBJ1-4; perhaps TRBD1 as D (6 bases). The CDR3 runs 16 residues. Germline V gene lookup returns CDR1 LNHDA and CDR2 SQIVND (reference sequence). Trimming removed 6 bases at V and 5 bases at J, with 19 bases between.

The J gene is TRBJ2-2, the V gene TRBV9; 7 bases are shared with TRBD1. The CDR3 consists of 17 residues. Germline loops: CDR1 SGDLS, CDR2 YYNGEE. The V segment lost 4 bases and the J segment 1 base; nucleotides outside the gene matches: 10. The CDR3 region is CASSPRPGTVNTGELFF. In nucleotides, the CDR3 is TGTGCCAGCAGCCCTCGTCCCGGGACAGTGAACACCGGGGAGCTGTTTTTT.